This TCR beta chain originates from a study of memory CD4+ T cells and cytomegalovirus serostatus. Turning to the study itself: This sample comes from healthy Belgian adults, under 10 CMV seropositive, 24 seronegative.

The CDR3 loop spans 14 amino acids. The V segment lost 5 bases and the J segment 7 bases; nucleotides outside the gene matches: 7. Germline CDR1 is MDHEN and CDR2 is SYDVKM. General observations from the study: A US-trained random forest predicted CMV serostatus with median AUC roughly 0.9. About 40% of the roughly 160 known CMV-associated TCRbeta sequences appeared in CD4+ memory.

On this clone: What it binds is not known.

The sort gate was single viable CD3+CD4+CD8-CD45RO+ cells for memory CD4+ T cells. Source study methods: After removing out-of-frame reads, around 2 million distinct TCRbeta sequences remained. The assay was immunoSEQ multiplex PCR, and TCRdb's table has in-frame clones only and misses some. For V, J and clone size, that table is used; D and trimming come from the DNA. The data contain tens of thousands of clones, 77% of them singletons. The receptor was derived from an adult in good health and CMV-seronegative. Sequencing input: memory CD4+ T cells from blood. V usage is TRBV28 and J usage is TRBJ1-4; 7 bases are shared with TRBD1. The CDR3 sequence: CASSPRQGVEKLFF. The DNA for the CDR3 is TGTGCCAGCAGTCCACGACAGGGAGTTGAAAAACTGTTTTTT. Complete variable domain (other parts from reference TRBV28 and TRBJ1-4): DVKVTQSSRYLVKRTGEKVFLECVQDMDHENMFWYRQDPGLGLRLIYFSYDVKMKEKGDIPEGYSVSREKKERFSLILESASTNQTSMYLCASSPRQGVEKLFFGSGTQLSVL.